The present TCR beta chain was sequenced within a study of CD8 T cells in Susac syndrome. Reverse transcription of roughly 0.5 to 1 ug RNA was performed with random hexamers. The amplification used immunoSEQ multiplex PCR on TCR beta CDR3; it spanned 54 Vbeta and 13 Jbeta. A single record per CDR3 protein comes from TCRdb applying MiXCR to the immunoSEQ multiplex PCR reads. The sample gives 150,000 to 200,000 distinct CDR3 sequences, approximately 96% of which show up once; approximately 0.088% is in the top ten. From blood CD8+ and CD4+ T cells, TCR beta sequences were generated. The CDR3 contains 18 residues. CDR1 SGHTA and CDR2 FQGNSA come from the germline V gene. Trimming pared 8 bases from V and 0 bases from J, leaving 26 bases between. This clonotype occurred once.

The receptor was derived from a human donor with multiple sclerosis. The material sequenced was CD4+ T cells from PBMCs. The gene calls are TRBV7-2 and TRBJ2-7; weak D call: TRBD2 (5 bases). CDR3 loop: CASGERGFSEFFSYEQYF. The CDR3, as DNA: TGTGCCAGCGGGGAACGAGGGTTTAGTGAGTTTTTCTCCTACGAGCAGTACTTC.